This entry lists 32 T cell receptor beta chains sequenced from one sample in a study of blood T cells in healthy people across ages. PCR was performed a second time for 7 to 11 cycles using a sample-barcoded 5' primer and a J-beta primer mix. Via MiXCR, TCRdb re-called the 5' RACE reads, giving one row per CDR3 protein. In the table there are over 600,000 distinct CDR3 sequences, approximately 21% of which are singletons. The sequencing input was blood. The receptors come from a man between 65 and 80 years old in good health.

The rearrangement uses TRBV20-1 and TRBJ2-1; D gene ambiguous. Trimming took 5 bases from V and 4 from J, leaving 12 bases between them. The CDR3 loop spans 13 amino acids. The V gene's germline CDR1 is DFQATT and CDR2 SNEGSKA (reference sequence). The CDR3 bases are TGCAGTGCTCCCTACACAACTTACAATGAGCAGTTCTTC. This codes for CSAPYTTYNEQFF.

The sample holds a few counts of this clonotype. This rearrangement joins TRBV5-4 to TRBJ2-1; 9 nucleotides match TRBD2. Losses at the gene ends were 4 bases for V and 4 bases for J; bases not matched to a gene: 6. This CDR3 has 15 residues. Germline V CDR1 and CDR2: SGHNT, YYREEE (reference sequence). The CDR3 DNA is TGTGCCAGCAGCCCAACTAGCGGGTATTACAATGAGCAGTTCTTC. This encodes CASSPTSGYYNEQFF.

The chain couples TRBV5-1 to TRBJ2-1; 11 bases agree with TRBD2. The CDR3 has 16 residues. The V segment lost 0 bases and the J segment 5 bases; nucleotides outside the gene matches: 4. Germline V gene lookup returns CDR1 SGHRS and CDR2 YFSETQ. This CDR3 is CASSLGLAGLDNEQFF. The CDR3 nucleotides read TGCGCCAGCAGCTTGGGACTAGCGGGATTGGACAATGAGCAGTTCTTC.

This clonotype was seen more than once but under ten times. J is TRBJ1-1 and V is TRBV12-3 or TRBV12-4, with D unresolved. The V end lost 8 bases, the J end lost 2 bases, and 12 bases lay between the germline ends. This CDR3 has 13 amino acids. CDR3 region: CASARTLNTEAFF. The CDR3 DNA reads TGTGCCAGCGCTCGGACCTTAAACACTGAAGCTTTCTTT.

This clonotype was observed a few times. The chain carries TRBV4-1 and TRBJ1-1; 8 bases line up with TRBD1. Germline-derived CDR1 and CDR2 are MGHRA and YSYEKL. The CDR3 has 15 residues. V lost 8 bases, J lost 5 bases, and 13 bases stayed unmatched. Here the CDR3 reads CASLRSGGDQTEAFF. CDR3 coding DNA: TGCGCCAGCCTCCGGTCAGGGGGCGATCAAACTGAAGCTTTCTTT.

The chain is built from TRBV28 and TRBJ1-5; maybe TRBD1 (5 bases). The V end lost 2 bases, the J end lost 7 bases, and 15 bases lay between the germline ends. Germline assignment: CDR1 MDHEN and CDR2 SYDVKM. CDR3 length: 15 residues. CDR3 amino acids: CASSLRTSGGQPQHF. The CDR3, as DNA: TGTGCCAGCAGTTTACGGACATCGGGAGGGCAGCCCCAGCATTTT. The entire variable domain, with the rest obtained from reference TRBV28 and TRBJ1-5, is as follows: DVKVTQSSRYLVKRTGEKVFLECVQDMDHENMFWYRQDPGLGLRLIYFSYDVKMKEKGDIPEGYSVSREKKERFSLILESASTNQTSMYLCASSLRTSGGQPQHFGDGTRLSIL.

The chain is built from TRBV14 and TRBJ2-5; D is perhaps TRBD2 (6 bases). The end of the DNA aligns better with TRBJ2-7, so the J call may be wrong. Germline V CDR1 and CDR2: SGHDN, FVKESK. CDR3 length: 15 amino acids. Here the CDR3 DNA reads TGTGCCAGCAGCCCAGTGACTAGTGGGATTTCCGAGCAGTACTTC. Translated: CASSPVTSGISEQYF.

This sequence joins TRBV28 and TRBJ2-5; D is possibly TRBD1 (6 bases). Judging by the DNA end, TRBJ2-7 fits better; the J call may be wrong. The CDR3 is 16 residues long. CDR1 is MDHEN, CDR2 SYDVKM, per germline. CDR3 protein: CASSQPTTGTYYEQYF. The DNA for the CDR3 is TGTGCCAGCAGCCAACCAACGACAGGTACCTACTACGAGCAGTACTTC.

The rearrangement joins TRBV20-1 to TRBJ2-5; 8 nucleotides align to TRBD2. The last part of the DNA fits TRBJ2-7 better; the J call may be wrong. The germline gives CDR1 DFQATT, CDR2 SNEGSKA (reference sequence). The CDR3 consists of 13 residues. This CDR3 reads CSAVKAGVGEQYF. In DNA, the CDR3 is TGCAGTGCTGTTAAAGCGGGGGTGGGCGAGCAGTACTTC.

The chain couples TRBV20-1 to TRBJ2-3; no clear D. The germline V and J ends were trimmed by 2 bases and 0 bases, with 12 bases remaining between them. This CDR3 has 15 residues. Germline loops: CDR1 DFQATT, CDR2 SNEGSKA (reference sequence). The CDR3 sequence is CSARTLAGSTDTQYF. DNA of the CDR3: TGCAGTGCTAGAACCTTAGCAGGAAGCACAGATACGCAGTATTTT.

This clonotype was counted only a few times. One end of the junction is discordant with germline, which a read error may explain. CDR3 DNA sequence: TGTGCCAGCAGTTTATATCCAGCCAAGTCTTGGGAGACCCAGTGCTTC. Its translation is CASSLYPAKSWETQCF. V gene TRBV27 combines with J gene TRBJ2-5, with D maybe TRBD2 (5 bases). CDR3 length equals 16 residues. Germline V gives CDR1 MNHEY, CDR2 SMNVEV (reference sequence).

This clonotype was seen a few times. The V and J genes are TRBV6-1 and TRBJ2-5, with TRBD2 as a possible D gene (6 bases). The J call may be in error: the DNA end matches TRBJ2-1 better. In germline, CDR1 is MNHNS, CDR2 SASEGT. The CDR3 is made up of 16 amino acids. For the CDR3, the DNA is TGTGCCAGCAGTGAAATTAGCGGAGTAATAATCAATGAGCAGTTCTTC. This sequence encodes CASSEISGVIINEQFF.

V gene TRBV7-2 combines with J gene TRBJ1-2, with D possibly being TRBD1 (5 bases). The V end lost 1 base, the J end lost 7 bases, and 16 bases lay between the germline ends. Germline loops: CDR1 SGHTA, CDR2 FQGNSA. This CDR3 has 15 residues. The CDR3 loop is CASSLVEGITVGYTF. CDR3 sequence (DNA): TGTGCCAGCAGCTTAGTTGAGGGGATTACAGTTGGCTACACCTTC.

This clonotype has only a few counts. The rearrangement links TRBV11-2 to TRBJ2-5; TRBD1 is a possible D gene (6 bases). Germline CDR1 is SGHAT and CDR2 is FQNNGV. The V end was cut by 1 base, the J end by 5 bases, with 14 bases between. This CDR3 comprises 15 residues. The chain's CDR3 is CASSLGGRGEETQYF. CDR3 sequence (DNA): TGTGCCAGCAGCTTAGGAGGCAGGGGTGAGGAGACCCAGTACTTC.

This clonotype was counted between two and nine times. J is TRBJ1-1 and V is TRBV19; TRBD1 matches at 7 bases. Germline CDR1 is LNHDA and CDR2 is SQIVND (reference sequence). This CDR3 spans 13 amino acids. V shed 7 bases, J shed 8 bases, and the junction held 10 bases outside the gene matches. CDR3 coding DNA: TGTGCCAGTAACAACAGGGGTGGCCGGGAAGCTTTCTTT. It is translated as CASNNRGGREAFF.

This clonotype was counted only a few times. The chain recombines TRBV7-9 with TRBJ2-7, with D maybe TRBD1 (5 bases). This CDR3 spans 13 amino acids. The germline V and J ends were trimmed by 1 base and 3 bases, with 7 bases remaining between them. Germline CDR1 reads SEHNR; CDR2 reads FQNEAQ (reference sequence). This CDR3 reads CASSLGQHYEQYF. The CDR3 nucleotides are TGTGCCAGCAGCTTAGGACAGCACTACGAGCAGTACTTC.

This chain uses TRBV20-1 with TRBJ1-6; D is ambiguous. Germline CDR1 is DFQATT and CDR2 is SNEGSKA (reference sequence). This CDR3 comprises 14 residues. V lost 0 bases and J 7 bases, leaving 10 bases between the germline ends. For the CDR3, the DNA is TGCAGTGCTAGAGAATCTGGGAGCAATTCACCCCTCCACTTT. Protein product: CSARESGSNSPLHF.

This clonotype has a handful of counts. The rearrangement uses TRBV28 and TRBJ1-6; 7 bases line up with TRBD1. This CDR3 region has 13 residues. CDR1 is MDHEN, CDR2 SYDVKM, per germline. The CDR3 spells CAITGANNSPLHF. The CDR3, as DNA: TGTGCAATAACAGGGGCCAATAATTCACCCCTCCACTTT.

With regard to this clonotype: This may come from a read error, since a much larger clone is one base off. V gene TRBV7-2 combines with J gene TRBJ2-4; 10 nucleotides line up with TRBD1. The CDR3 is made up of 13 amino acids. The J segment lost 11 bases and the V segment lost 8 bases, leaving 9 bases of the junction unmatched. CDR1 SGHTA and CDR2 FQGNSA come from the germline V gene. The chain's CDR3 is CASQDRGKNVQYF. CDR3 nucleotides: TGTGCCAGCCAGGACAGGGGGAAGAACGTTCAGTACTTC. The entire variable domain, with the rest obtained from reference TRBV7-2 and TRBJ2-4, is as follows: GAGVSQSPSNKVTEKGKDVELRCDPISGHTALYWYRQSLGQGLEFLIYFQGNSAPDKSGLPSDRFSAERTGGSVSTLTIQRTQQEDSAVYLCASQDRGKNVQYFGAGTRLSVL.

Only a few counts were recorded for this clonotype. The rearrangement uses TRBV28 and TRBJ2-7; TRBD1 matches 9 bases. The length of the CDR3 is 14 residues. J lost 0 bases, V lost 7 bases, and 4 bases had no gene match. Germline V gives CDR1 MDHEN, CDR2 SYDVKM. The CDR3 nucleotides read TGTGCCAGCAAAGACAGGGGGGACTCCTACGAGCAGTACTTC. Its protein product is CASKDRGDSYEQYF.

A few counts support this clonotype. J is TRBJ2-2 and V is TRBV7-3, with D unresolved. Trimming removed 1 base at V and 6 bases at J, with 9 bases between. CDR3 length: 14 residues. Per germline, CDR1 SGHTA and CDR2 FQGTGA. CDR3 in amino acids: CASSLMGSPGELFF. DNA of the CDR3: TGTGCCAGCAGCTTAATGGGGTCCCCCGGGGAGCTGTTTTTT.

The genes are TRBV9 and TRBJ2-3; 8 bases fit TRBD1. The germline V gene encodes CDR1 SGDLS and CDR2 YYNGEE. CDR3 size: 16 residues. The V and J ends lost 0 bases and 5 bases, in that order; junction bases with no gene match: 8. Here the CDR3 DNA reads TGTGCCAGCAGCGTAGGACTCAGGGGGCTAGGAGATACGCAGTATTTT. It yields the protein CASSVGLRGLGDTQYF.

In its sample, this clonotype was seen a few times. The V and J genes are TRBV6-2 or TRBV6-3 and TRBJ2-1; 11 nucleotides match TRBD2. This CDR3 has 18 residues. Germline V CDR1 and CDR2: MNHEY, SVGEGT. The ends lost 0 bases at V and 3 bases at J; junction bases unmatched: 7. This CDR3 reads CASSYSPLAGAIYNEQFF. The CDR3 DNA reads TGTGCCAGCAGTTACTCCCCACTAGCGGGAGCAATCTACAATGAGCAGTTCTTC.

This clonotype showed up just a few times. V and J are TRBV5-1 and TRBJ2-1; 12 positions match TRBD2. The junction had 7 bases not matched to a gene; V was cut back by 3 bases and J by 12 bases. Germline V CDR1 and CDR2: SGHRS, YFSETQ. The CDR3 loop spans 14 amino acids. The CDR3 DNA reads as TGCGCCAGCAGCTCAACTAGCGGGGGGATCGGGCAGTTCTTC. This gives the protein CASSSTSGGIGQFF.

Details on this clonotype: Being one base from a much bigger clone, this may be a read error. The chain is built from TRBV28 and TRBJ2-5; no clear D gene. From germline, CDR1 is MDHEN and CDR2 SYDVKM. This CDR3 is built from 11 residues. The DNA of the CDR3 is TGTGCCAGCAGGACCCAAGAGACCCTGTACTTC. Its translation is CASRTQETLYF.

This clonotype was seen more than once but under ten times. This chain connects TRBV29-1 to TRBJ2-3; 10 bases are a match to TRBD2. The CDR3 is 15 amino acids. Per the germline V gene, CDR1 is SQVTM and CDR2 is ANQGSEA. V trimming: 5 bases; J trimming: 0 bases; junction bases outside the gene matches: 5. CDR3 sequence (DNA): TGCAGCGTTAAACTAGCGGGACCTAGCACAGATACGCAGTATTTT. Its translation is CSVKLAGPSTDTQYF.

This clonotype was detected a few times. The J gene is TRBJ2-7, the V gene TRBV9; D possibly corresponds to TRBD1 (6 bases). The CDR3 has 14 amino acids. Trimming removed 3 bases at V and 8 bases at J, with 18 bases between. Germline V gene data show CDR1 as SGDLS and CDR2 as YYNGEE. The CDR3 coding sequence is TGTGCCAGCAGCGGTGGCAGGGGCGTAGAGAAGCAGTACTTC. Amino acids: CASSGGRGVEKQYF.

This clonotype was detected a few times. The chain links TRBV6-5 to TRBJ2-1; TRBD1 agrees at 7 bases. V was clipped by 0 bases and J by 1 base; unmatched bases: 6. Per the germline V gene, CDR1 is MNHEY and CDR2 is SVGAGI. This CDR3 spans 17 amino acids. Written as DNA, the CDR3 is TGTGCCAGCAGTTACTCCCCGGGACAGTCATCCTACAATGAGCAGTTCTTC. This gives the protein CASSYSPGQSSYNEQFF.

Only a few counts were recorded for this clonotype. An end of the junction does not agree with germline; a read error may underlie this. The rearrangement uses TRBV18 and TRBJ1-5; tentatively, D is TRBD1 (6 bases). CDR1 is KGHSH and CDR2 is LQKENI in the germline V gene. The CDR3 runs 15 residues. The CDR3 sequence: CASSPGRGDNLPQHF. CDR3 nucleotide sequence: TGTGCCAGCTCACCAGGCAGGGGCGACAATCTGCCCCAGCATTTT.

A remark on this clonotype: Being one base from a much bigger clone, this may be a read error. The J gene is TRBJ2-5, the V gene TRBV20-1; D unresolved. V was pared by 1 base and J by 1 base, with 16 bases between. CDR3 length: 16 amino acids. Germline CDR1 reads DFQATT; CDR2 reads SNEGSKA (reference sequence). CDR3 in amino acids: CSARGPATSSQETQYF. The CDR3 DNA is TGCAGTGCTAGAGGTCCGGCTACATCCAGCCAAGAGACCCAGTACTTC.

This clonotype was picked up a small number of times. V and J are TRBV4-3 and TRBJ1-2; D not certain. Trimming took 0 bases from V and 3 from J, leaving 11 bases between them. This CDR3 has 15 residues. Germline CDR1 LGHNA, CDR2 YSLEER. CDR3: CASSQDLAGYYGYTF. DNA of the CDR3: TGCGCCAGCAGCCAAGATCTTGCAGGATACTATGGCTACACCTTC.

This clonotype was recorded a few times. The chain links TRBV5-1 to TRBJ2-1; 11 bases map to TRBD2. The CDR3 is 16 residues long. Germline V gene lookup returns CDR1 SGHRS and CDR2 YFSETQ. The V gene end was trimmed by 1 base and the J gene end by 6 bases; junction bases not matched to a gene: 6. The CDR3 protein is CASSLLRLAGRNEQFF. CDR3 DNA sequence: TGCGCCAGCAGCTTGCTAAGACTAGCGGGGCGCAATGAGCAGTTCTTC. Full variable domain (outside the CDR3, taken from reference TRBV5-1 and TRBJ2-1): KAGVTQTPRYLIKTRGQQVTLSCSPISGHRSVSWYQQTPGQGLQFLFEYFSETQRNKGNFPGRFSGRQFSNSRSEMNVSTLELGDSALYLCASSLLRLAGRNEQFFGPGTRLTVL.